The source of this T cell receptor beta chain is a study of radiotherapy plus CTLA-4 blockade in lung cancer. Repertoires were generated with immunoSEQ multiplex PCR, while TCRdb's copy carries only in-frame clones and drops some. The table shows 49,000 or so clones, with about 72% occurring only once. This clone came up a few times. What it binds is not known. Germline assignment: CDR1 MDHEN and CDR2 SYDVKM. This CDR3 is built from 17 residues. Trimming cost V 3 bases and J 8 bases, with 22 bases left between them. Broader study findings: Following radiotherapy plus ipilimumab, tumor-derived TCR clones expanded in the blood. The best prediction of response reportedly came from early blood T cell clone dynamics, with interferon-beta.

The TCR originated in a human donor with non-small cell lung cancer who had stable disease on radiotherapy plus ipilimumab. The rearrangement links TRBV28 to TRBJ1-4; a possible D gene is TRBD1 (6 bases). The specimen was peripheral blood, collected from a patient treated with radiotherapy plus ipilimumab. The CDR3 loop reads CASSFKGRGSGGEKLFF. CDR3 DNA: TGTGCCAGCAGTTTTAAAGGCAGGGGAAGTGGAGGAGAAAAACTGTTTTTT.